The rows below give T cell receptor beta chains drawn from one sample of a study of T cell responses to AZD1222 COVID-19 vaccine. Repertoires were generated with immunoSEQ multiplex PCR, while TCRdb's copy carries only in-frame clones and drops some. Of 150,000 to 160,000 clones listed, more than 75% are singletons. The sequencing here drew on peripheral blood, taken on day 0 of AZD1222 vaccination. The receptors were sampled from an adult in good health. Both conserved end residues are part of each CDR3. A D gene is named only where the DNA matches it firmly. The size entry is marked missing in some rows and otherwise reads once, few, many or a size class.

d_call	v_call	j_call	clone_size	cdr3_aa	cdr3_nt
NA	TRBV6-2/TRBV6-3	TRBJ2-7	NA	CASSYADRRDEQYF	TGTGCCAGCAGTTACGCAGACCGCCGCGACGAGCAGTACTTC
NA	TRBV5-1	TRBJ1-2	NA	CASQLSGNYGYTF	TGCGCCAGCCAGCTCTCCGGGAACTATGGCTACACCTTC
TRBD1	TRBV5-8	TRBJ1-1	once	CASSFGKGQTMGAFF	TGTGCCAGCAGCTTTGGAAAGGGACAGACCATGGGAGCTTTCTTT
TRBD1	TRBV7-2	TRBJ2-1	NA	CASSPRTGWANEQFF	TGTGCCAGCAGCCCCCGGACAGGGTGGGCAAATGAGCAGTTCTTC
NA	TRBV7-2	TRBJ2-7	NA	CASSLWGYEQYF	TGTGCCAGCAGCTTATGGGGCTACGAGCAGTACTTC
NA	TRBV25-1	TRBJ2-7	NA	CASSEFGQIGGQYF	TGTGCCAGCAGTGAATTCGGACAAATCGGCGGGCAGTACTTC
NA	TRBV6-5	TRBJ1-2	NA	CASSRTGRGYTF	TGTGCCAGCAGTAGAACAGGGCGAGGCTACACCTTC
NA	TRBV9	TRBJ1-2	NA	CASSVEADYGYTF	TGTGCCAGCAGCGTAGAGGCAGACTATGGCTACACCTTC
TRBD1	TRBV6-5	TRBJ2-7	NA	CASRTRGQGADEQYF	TGTGCCAGCAGAACTAGGGGACAGGGGGCTGACGAGCAGTACTTC
NA	TRBV11-3	TRBJ1-5	NA	CASSLSSQAGQPQHF	TGTGCCAGCAGCTTATCGTCACAGGCGGGACAGCCCCAGCATTTT
TRBD1	TRBV10-3	TRBJ1-2	NA	CAISDAGQGTGGYTF	TGTGCCATCAGTGACGCCGGACAGGGGACGGGAGGCTACACCTTC
NA	TRBV7-8	TRBJ1-3	NA	CASSLGLANTIYF	TGTGCCAGCAGCTTGGGATTAGCGAACACCATATATTTT
NA	TRBV18	TRBJ1-1	NA	CASSPLGDTEAFF	TGTGCCAGCTCACCACTGGGAGACACTGAAGCTTTCTTT
TRBD1	TRBV5-1	TRBJ1-1	NA	CASSIRTGGVGNTEAFF	TGCGCCAGCAGCATTAGAACAGGGGGCGTAGGGAACACTGAAGCTTTCTTT
NA	TRBV7-3	TRBJ1-2	NA	CASSRDGYGYTF	TGTGCCAGCAGCCGGGACGGATATGGCTACACCTTC
TRBD1	TRBV29-1	TRBJ2-7	NA	CSVSRQGAYEQYF	TGCAGCGTTTCCCGACAGGGCGCGTACGAGCAGTACTTC
NA	TRBV18	TRBJ1-6	NA	CASSRESSYNSPLHF	TGTGCCAGCTCACGAGAGTCCAGTTATAATTCACCCCTCCACTTT
NA	TRBV7-8	TRBJ1-1	NA	CASSPGWASRRLKDEAFF	TGTGCCAGCAGCCCCGGGTGGGCTTCCCGTCGATTGAAGGATGAAGCTTTCTTT
TRBD1	TRBV5-5	TRBJ2-3	NA	CASSLRWGFNRDSNTDTQYF	TGTGCCAGCAGCTTAAGGTGGGGGTTTAACCGGGACAGCAACACAGATACGCAGTATTTT
NA	TRBV4-1	TRBJ2-1	once	CASSQAPNEQFF	TGCGCCAGCAGCCAAGCCCCCAATGAGCAGTTCTTC
TRBD1	TRBV4-3	TRBJ1-2	NA	CASSQNPQGGSYGYTF	TGCGCCAGCAGCCAAAACCCGCAAGGGGGCAGCTATGGCTACACCTTC
NA	TRBV7-2	TRBJ2-1	many	CASSANSWGDAFKFF	TGTGCCAGCAGCGCCAACTCATGGGGGGACGCGTTTAAGTTCTTC
NA	TRBV5-4	TRBJ2-2	NA	CASRGAENTGELFF	TGTGCCAGCAGAGGGGCTGAGAACACCGGGGAGCTGTTTTTT
NA	TRBV19	TRBJ1-5	NA	CATREGVMGNQPQHF	TGTGCCACCCGCGAGGGGGTTATGGGCAATCAGCCCCAGCATTTT
NA	TRBV10-3	TRBJ1-3	NA	CAISDSGSGNTIYF	TGTGCCATCAGTGACTCAGGGTCCGGAAACACCATATATTTT
NA	TRBV3-1/TRBV3-2	TRBJ2-5	NA	CASSQSEERQQETQYF	TGTGCCAGCAGCCAATCAGAAGAGCGGCAACAAGAGACCCAGTACTTC
NA	TRBV7-8	TRBJ1-4	NA	CASSSRSGTRNEKLFF	TGTGCCAGCAGCTCCCGATCCGGGACAAGGAATGAAAAACTGTTTTTT
NA	TRBV14	TRBJ1-3	NA	CASSPSPGTGNTIYF	TGTGCCAGCAGCCCCTCCCCGGGAACCGGAAACACCATATATTTT
NA	TRBV5-1	TRBJ2-1	NA	CASSWDATRSGNEQFF	TGCGCCAGCAGCTGGGACGCGACTAGAAGCGGCAATGAGCAGTTCTTC
TRBD2	TRBV24-1	TRBJ2-2	NA	CATSDPGTSGITGELFF	TGTGCCACCAGTGATCCGGGGACTAGCGGGATCACCGGGGAGCTGTTTTTT
NA	TRBV6-5	TRBJ1-3	NA	CASRRENSSGNTIYF	TGTGCCAGCAGGCGGGAAAATAGCTCTGGAAACACCATATATTTT
TRBD1	TRBV9	TRBJ1-2	NA	CASSVAQGLNYGYTF	TGTGCCAGCAGCGTAGCACAGGGGCTAAACTATGGCTACACCTTC
NA	TRBV28	TRBJ1-2	once	CASSGGSYGYTF	TGTGCCAGCAGCGGGGGATCTTATGGCTACACCTTC
NA	TRBV29-1	TRBJ2-2	NA	CSVEGQNTGELFF	TGCAGCGTTGAAGGACAGAACACCGGGGAGCTGTTTTTT
TRBD2	TRBV7-2	TRBJ2-3	NA	CASSLVGTSGGMSDTQYF	TGTGCCAGCAGCTTAGTTGGGACTAGCGGGGGGATGTCAGATACGCAGTATTTT
TRBD2	TRBV19	TRBJ2-2	NA	CASSRPSGGGTGELFF	TGTGCCAGTAGCCGACCTAGCGGGGGGGGAACCGGGGAGCTGTTTTTT
TRBD1	TRBV14	TRBJ2-7	NA	CASSQVTGDYEQYF	TGTGCCAGCAGCCAAGTAACAGGGGACTACGAGCAGTACTTC
NA	TRBV9	TRBJ2-1	NA	CASSVDVAGYYNEQFF	TGTGCCAGCAGCGTAGATGTCGCGGGGTACTACAATGAGCAGTTCTTC
TRBD1	TRBV29-1	TRBJ2-4	NA	CSVTRDREYF	TGCAGCGTTACGAGGGACAGGGAGTACTTC
NA	TRBV6-2/TRBV6-3	TRBJ2-3	NA	CASSYGQADTQYF	TGTGCCAGCAGTTACGGGCAGGCGGATACGCAGTATTTT
NA	TRBV30	TRBJ2-7	NA	CAWSKLLTRYEQYF	TGTGCCTGGAGCAAACTCCTTACTCGATACGAGCAGTACTTC
NA	TRBV6-5	TRBJ1-2	NA	CASIRPGTPGGGYTF	TGTGCCAGCATACGCCCCGGGACGCCGGGGGGTGGCTACACCTTC
NA	TRBV24-1	TRBJ2-1	NA	CATSEGPVDNEQFF	TGTGCCACCAGTGAGGGGCCCGTCGACAATGAGCAGTTCTTC
NA	TRBV9	TRBJ2-7	NA	CASSPDRFSYEQYF	TGTGCCAGCAGCCCCGACAGGTTCTCCTACGAGCAGTACTTC
TRBD1	TRBV7-9	TRBJ2-5	once	CASRPRTGTHQETQYF	TGTGCCAGCAGGCCCCGGACAGGGACTCACCAAGAGACCCAGTACTTC
NA	TRBV6-4	TRBJ1-6	NA	CASSDGHAGPDSPLHF	TGTGCCAGCAGTGACGGTCACGCAGGGCCGGATTCACCCCTCCACTTT
NA	TRBV18	TRBJ2-2	NA	CASSPPLGANTGELFF	TGTGCCAGCTCACCACCGCTAGGGGCGAACACCGGGGAGCTGTTTTTT
NA	TRBV21-1	TRBJ1-5	few	CASSKSRDRDSNQPQHF	TGTGCCAGCAGCAAATCCCGTGACAGAGATAGCAATCAGCCCCAGCATTTT